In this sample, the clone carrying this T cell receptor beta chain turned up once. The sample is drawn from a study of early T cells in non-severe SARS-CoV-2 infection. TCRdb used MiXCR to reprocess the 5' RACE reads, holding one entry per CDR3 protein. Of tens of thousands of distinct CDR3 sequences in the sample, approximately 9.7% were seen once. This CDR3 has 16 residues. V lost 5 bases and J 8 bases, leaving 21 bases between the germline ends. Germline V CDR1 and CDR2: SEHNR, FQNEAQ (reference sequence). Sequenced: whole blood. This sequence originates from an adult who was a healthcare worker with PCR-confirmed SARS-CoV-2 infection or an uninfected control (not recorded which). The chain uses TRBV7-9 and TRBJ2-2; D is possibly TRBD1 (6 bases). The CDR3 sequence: CASSNGQIGSKGELFF. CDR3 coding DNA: TGTGCCAGCAGCAATGGACAGATTGGATCAAAAGGGGAGCTGTTTTTT.